These 26 T cell receptor beta chains share one sample of origin, sequenced in a study of T cells in Graves' hyperthyroidism and ophthalmopathy. Amplification targeted TCR beta CDR3 regions from RNA transcripts. HTBI primers were the set used in a first-round RT-PCR of the TCR CDR3. TCRdb processed the multiplex PCR reads anew with MiXCR; each CDR3 protein has one entry. Among about 660,000 distinct CDR3 sequences listed, less than 45% were seen once. Sequencing input: peripheral blood or thyroid tissue (not recorded which). All receptors derive from an adult man with Graves' disease, either hyperthyroidism or ophthalmopathy (not recorded which).

This clonotype appeared a few times. The rearrangement uses TRBV5-6 and TRBJ1-1; D remains ambiguous. This CDR3 is built from 15 residues. The germline CDR1 and CDR2 sequences are SGHDT and YYEEEE. V gave up 0 bases and J gave up 0 bases, with 9 bases separating them. The CDR3 sequence is CASSLDWRMNTEAFF. In nucleotides, the CDR3 is TGTGCCAGCAGCTTGGATTGGAGAATGAACACTGAAGCTTTCTTT. The whole variable domain, filled in from reference TRBV5-6 and TRBJ1-1, reads DAGVTQSPTHLIKTRGQQVTLRCSPKSGHDTVSWYQQALGQGPQFIFQYYEEEERQRGNFPDRFSGHQFPNYSSELNVNALLLGDSALYLCASSLDWRMNTEAFFGQGTRLTVV.

This clonotype was seen a few times. This rearrangement joins TRBV6-1 to TRBJ2-7; a weak D match, TRBD2 (6 bases). This CDR3 has 14 amino acids. Trimming shortened V by 6 bases and J by 4 bases, and 16 bases separated the two germline ends. The germline V gene has CDR1 MNHNS and CDR2 SASEGT. For the CDR3, the DNA is TGTGCCAGCAGGGAAACCGGGACTCCTTACGAGCAGTACTTC. This codes for CASRETGTPYEQYF.

This clonotype turned up a few times. V is TRBV2 and J is TRBJ2-7; 11 nucleotides agree with TRBD1. This CDR3 comprises 15 residues. Germline trimming cut 6 bases from V and 7 bases from J; bases unmatched to any gene: 11. Germline V CDR1 and CDR2: SNHLY, FYNNEI. The CDR3 bases are TGTGCCAGCAGGTTCCGGGACAGGGGGTTGCGGGAGCAGTACTTC. Its protein product is CASRFRDRGLREQYF.

Only a few counts were recorded for this clonotype. V is TRBV9 and J is TRBJ1-2; the D gene is possibly TRBD1 (5 bases). The CDR3 runs 16 residues. V dropped 4 bases and J dropped 0 bases, with 16 bases sitting between them. Germline loops: CDR1 SGDLS, CDR2 YYNGEE. DNA of the CDR3: TGTGCCAGCAGCAACCGGGTCTGGGACGCTAACTATGGCTACACCTTC. Residues: CASSNRVWDANYGYTF.

In this sample, this clonotype turned up a few times. The chain recombines TRBV25-1 with TRBJ1-6, with D uncertain. V shed 6 bases and J shed 0 bases, with 6 bases lying between them. The germline CDR1 and CDR2 sequences are MGHDK and SYGVNS. The CDR3 has 14 residues. This chain's CDR3 is CASSKGSYNSPLHF. The CDR3 nucleotides read TGTGCCAGCAGCAAGGGCTCCTATAATTCACCCCTCCACTTT. Together with reference TRBV25-1 and TRBJ1-6, the CDR3 gives the full variable domain: EADIYQTPRYLVIGTGKKITLECSQTMGHDKMYWYQQDPGMELHLIHYSYGVNSTEKGDLSSESTVSRIRTEHFPLTLESARPSHTSQYLCASSKGSYNSPLHFGNGTRLTVT.

This chain links TRBV12-3 or TRBV12-4 with TRBJ1-1; the match to TRBD1 covers 9 bases. The V and J ends lost 3 bases and 5 bases, in that order; junction bases with no gene match: 7. This CDR3 spans 15 amino acids. The DNA for the CDR3 is TGTGCCAGCAGTTTTTCGGGACAGGGTGAGACTGAAGCTTTCTTT. The encoded protein is CASSFSGQGETEAFF.

This clonotype was seen at least ten times. This chain connects TRBV2 to TRBJ1-4; the D is unclear. V was clipped by 8 bases and J by 6 bases, with 13 bases between them. CDR3 length: 13 residues. The germline CDR1 and CDR2 sequences are SNHLY and FYNNEI. For the CDR3, the DNA is TGTGCCAGCGGTCGGGAGAGAGATGAAAAACTGTTTTTT. This encodes CASGRERDEKLFF. The full variable domain, with the rest looked up from reference TRBV2 and TRBJ1-4, is EPEVTQTPSHQVTQMGQEVILRCVPISNHLYFYWYRQILGQKVEFLVSFYNNEISEKSEIFDDQFSVERPDGSNFTLKIRSTKLEDSAMYFCASGRERDEKLFFGSGTQLSVL.

This clonotype appeared once. The chain employs TRBV7-2 and TRBJ1-3; TRBD1 is a possible D gene (6 bases). The CDR3 is 16 residues long. Germline CDR1 and CDR2: SGHTA and FQGNSA. The V and J ends lost 5 bases and 3 bases respectively, with 17 bases between them. The CDR3 bases are TGTGCCAGCAGCCGGTTCCTTGACAGGATTGGAAACACCATATATTTT. Its translation: CASSRFLDRIGNTIYF.

The chain has TRBV10-1 and TRBJ2-2; 7 nucleotides line up with TRBD1. Germline V CDR1 and CDR2: WNHNN, SYGVQD (reference sequence). V lost 6 bases and J lost 0; bases outside the gene matches: 7. The CDR3 is made up of 16 amino acids. CDR3 coding DNA: TGCGCCAGCAGCTCCGGGACAGCGACGAACACCGGGGAGCTGTTTTTT. This encodes CASSSGTATNTGELFF.

This clonotype was recorded many times. This chain joins TRBV20-1 and TRBJ2-7, with 10 positions matching TRBD2. The length of the CDR3 is 16 residues. Germline CDR1 is DFQATT and CDR2 is SNEGSKA (reference sequence). The V gene end was trimmed by 0 bases and the J gene end by 6 bases; junction bases not matched to a gene: 11. The CDR3 region has the DNA TGCAGTGCTAGAGATTCAGGCCGACTAGCGGGTGCCGAGCAGTACTTC. Its translation: CSARDSGRLAGAEQYF.

At least ten counts were recorded for this clonotype. V gene TRBV6-5 combines with J gene TRBJ1-6; 9 nucleotides agree with TRBD1. This CDR3 comprises 15 residues. CDR1 MNHEY and CDR2 SVGAGI come from the germline V gene. Trimming at V came to 4 bases and at J to 8 bases, leaving 6 bases not matched to a gene. The CDR3 loop is CASSWGTGGHSPLHF. The CDR3 nucleotides are TGTGCCAGCAGTTGGGGAACAGGGGGCCATTCACCCCTCCACTTT.

This rearrangement joins TRBV11-1 to TRBJ1-4; D possibly corresponds to TRBD1 (5 bases). Between the trimmed V and J ends, which lost 2 bases and 0 bases, there was a span of 10 bases. Germline CDR1 SGHAT, CDR2 FQDESV (reference sequence). The CDR3 is 16 residues long. This chain's CDR3 is CASSLFDSTTNEKLFF. In DNA form, the CDR3 reads TGTGCCAGCAGCTTATTTGACAGTACAACTAATGAAAAACTGTTTTTT.

Comments on this clonotype: A read error may be the cause here, since a much bigger clone is one base away. The rearrangement uses TRBV5-1 and TRBJ1-2; no firm D call. The V end was cut by 2 bases, the J end by 9 bases, with 14 bases between. The V gene's germline CDR1 is SGHRS and CDR2 YFSETQ. The CDR3 extends over 13 amino acids. CDR3 amino acids: CASSLGRDWSYTF. The CDR3 DNA sequence: TGCGCCAGCAGCTTAGGACGGGATTGGAGCTACACCTTC.

This clonotype was observed at least ten times. This chain links TRBV10-3 with TRBJ2-5; TRBD1 aligns across 8 bases. Germline V CDR1 and CDR2: ENHRY, SYGVKD. V trimming: 3 bases; J trimming: 2 bases; junction bases outside the gene matches: 2. The CDR3 spans 14 residues. CDR3 residues: CAISDGQGQETQYF. CDR3 nucleotide sequence: TGTGCCATCAGTGACGGACAGGGACAAGAGACCCAGTACTTC.

V usage is TRBV20-1 and J usage is TRBJ2-7; D might be TRBD2 (7 bases). CDR3 length equals 15 residues. CDR1 DFQATT and CDR2 SNEGSKA come from the germline V gene (reference sequence). V was cut by 6 bases and J by 5 bases, with 23 bases left in between. The DNA for the CDR3 is TGCAGTGCCGCCTGGGGAGGGGGGGCCTCGGACGAGCAGTACTTC. Translation gives CSAAWGGGASDEQYF.

V gene TRBV25-1 combines with J gene TRBJ1-6; 10 positions match TRBD1. CDR1 is MGHDK, CDR2 SYGVNS, per germline. Trimming cost V 2 bases and J 7 bases; bases outside gene matches: 11. This CDR3 spans 18 amino acids. CDR3 sequence: CASSERWGTGAKNSPLHF. The CDR3 DNA is TGTGCCAGCAGTGAAAGGTGGGGGACAGGGGCGAAGAATTCACCCCTCCACTTT. The entire variable domain, with the rest obtained from reference TRBV25-1 and TRBJ1-6, is as follows: EADIYQTPRYLVIGTGKKITLECSQTMGHDKMYWYQQDPGMELHLIHYSYGVNSTEKGDLSSESTVSRIRTEHFPLTLESARPSHTSQYLCASSERWGTGAKNSPLHFGNGTRLTVT.

At least ten counts were recorded for this clonotype. This sequence joins TRBV19 and TRBJ1-2; TRBD1 aligns across 8 bases. V lost 7 bases to trimming and J lost 7 bases; unmatched junction nucleotides: 5. The germline V gene encodes CDR1 LNHDA and CDR2 SQIVND (reference sequence). The CDR3 covers 12 residues. The chain's CDR3 is CASIGQGGGYTF. CDR3 coding DNA: TGTGCCAGTATCGGACAGGGAGGTGGCTACACCTTC.

This clonotype was detected a few times. V and J are TRBV12-3 or TRBV12-4 and TRBJ2-2; no firm D call. Trimming removed 3 bases from V and 3 bases from J, with 8 bases in between. This CDR3 is 14 amino acids long. CDR3 sequence reads: CASSFRSYTGELFF. CDR3 in DNA: TGTGCCAGCAGTTTCAGGTCCTACACCGGGGAGCTGTTTTTT.

As concerns this clonotype: A read error may explain this, as a much larger clone is one base away. The V and J genes are TRBV7-9 and TRBJ1-1; the match to TRBD1 covers 7 bases. The CDR3 covers 15 residues. CDR1 is SEHNR, CDR2 FQNEAQ, per germline (reference sequence). As DNA, the CDR3 is TGTGCCGGCAGCCGAGACAGGGTCTGGAACACTGAAGCTTTCTTT. This codes for CAGSRDRVWNTEAFF.

The table lists this clonotype with a few counts. This rearrangement joins TRBV7-3 to TRBJ2-7, with 9 bases lining up with TRBD1. V shed 5 bases, J shed 4 bases, and the junction held 12 bases outside the gene matches. The CDR3 is made up of 16 amino acids. CDR1 SGHTA and CDR2 FQGTGA come from the germline V gene. The chain's CDR3 is CASSQDPGQGIYEQYF. Here the CDR3 DNA reads TGTGCCAGCAGCCAAGATCCGGGACAGGGTATTTACGAGCAGTACTTC.

This clonotype showed up many times. The chain carries TRBV9 and TRBJ2-5; possible D gene TRBD1, 5 bases. Germline V gene data show CDR1 as SGDLS and CDR2 as YYNGEE. Deletions cut 0 bases from V and 0 bases from J, with 9 bases between. This CDR3 contains 15 residues. The CDR3 spells CASSVGQLYQETQYF. CDR3 nucleotide sequence: TGTGCCAGCAGCGTAGGACAGCTGTACCAAGAGACCCAGTACTTC.

This rearrangement joins TRBV2 to TRBJ1-5; TRBD1 aligns across 9 bases. Germline V lookup: CDR1 SNHLY, CDR2 FYNNEI. The CDR3 consists of 15 residues. The V and J ends lost 8 bases and 6 bases, in that order; junction bases with no gene match: 11. CDR3 region: CASGTWTGDSQPQHF. The CDR3 nucleotides read TGTGCCAGCGGAACCTGGACAGGGGATTCTCAGCCCCAGCATTTT. Supplemented by reference TRBV2 and TRBJ1-5, the full variable domain reads EPEVTQTPSHQVTQMGQEVILRCVPISNHLYFYWYRQILGQKVEFLVSFYNNEISEKSEIFDDQFSVERPDGSNFTLKIRSTKLEDSAMYFCASGTWTGDSQPQHFGDGTRLSIL.

The chain has TRBV2 and TRBJ1-5; weak D call: TRBD1 (6 bases). The V end lost 4 bases, the J end lost 3 bases, and 19 bases lay between the germline ends. Germline-derived CDR1 and CDR2 are SNHLY and FYNNEI. This CDR3 has 17 residues. CDR3 in amino acids: CASSARAQGRINQPQHF. CDR3 in DNA: TGTGCCAGCAGTGCTAGGGCCCAGGGGAGGATCAATCAGCCCCAGCATTTT.

V gene TRBV10-3 combines with J gene TRBJ1-5, with a tentative D call TRBD1 (6 bases). V was trimmed by 3 bases and J by 11 bases, leaving 17 bases between them. CDR3 length: 14 amino acids. Germline CDR1 and CDR2: ENHRY and SYGVKD. CDR3 sequence reads: CAISDRTAGETQHF. The CDR3 nucleotides read TGTGCCATCAGTGACCGGACAGCCGGGGAGACCCAGCATTTT.

The chain recombines TRBV10-3 with TRBJ1-2; D is uncertain. Germline-derived CDR1 and CDR2 are ENHRY and SYGVKD. Trimming removed 6 bases at V and 9 bases at J, with 20 bases between. This CDR3 has 14 amino acids. As DNA, the CDR3 is TGTGCCATCAGCAGCCGTGCGGGAGATCGGCGCTACACCTTC. Translating gives CAISSRAGDRRYTF.

Of note for this clonotype: A junction boundary mismatches the germline segment, possibly from a read error. The rearrangement links TRBV2 to TRBJ1-5; no firm D call. The CDR3 extends over 16 amino acids. CDR1 SNHLY and CDR2 FYNNEI come from the germline V gene. CDR3 bases: TGTGCCAGCAATGAATCGAGGGCAAGTAGCAATCAGCCCCAGCATTTT. Translated: CASNESRASSNQPQHF.